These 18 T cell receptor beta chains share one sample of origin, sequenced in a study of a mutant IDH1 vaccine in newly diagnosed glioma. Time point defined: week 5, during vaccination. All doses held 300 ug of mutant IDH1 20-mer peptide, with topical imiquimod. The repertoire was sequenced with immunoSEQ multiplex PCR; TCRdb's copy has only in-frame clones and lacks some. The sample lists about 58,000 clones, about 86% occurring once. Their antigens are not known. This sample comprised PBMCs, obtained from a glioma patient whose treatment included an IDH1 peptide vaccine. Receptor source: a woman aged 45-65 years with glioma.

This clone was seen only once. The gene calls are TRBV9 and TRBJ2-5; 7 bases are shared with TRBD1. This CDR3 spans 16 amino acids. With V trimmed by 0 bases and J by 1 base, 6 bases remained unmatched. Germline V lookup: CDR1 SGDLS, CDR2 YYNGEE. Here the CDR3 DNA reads TGTGCCAGCAGCGTAGAAATACAGGGGCCCCAAGAGACCCAGTACTTC. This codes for CASSVEIQGPQETQYF.

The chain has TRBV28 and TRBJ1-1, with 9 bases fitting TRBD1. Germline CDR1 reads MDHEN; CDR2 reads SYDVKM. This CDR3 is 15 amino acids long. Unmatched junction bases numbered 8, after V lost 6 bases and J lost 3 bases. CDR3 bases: TGTGCCAGCAGGTCCCTCGGGACAGGGCACACTGAAGCTTTCTTT. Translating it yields CASRSLGTGHTEAFF.

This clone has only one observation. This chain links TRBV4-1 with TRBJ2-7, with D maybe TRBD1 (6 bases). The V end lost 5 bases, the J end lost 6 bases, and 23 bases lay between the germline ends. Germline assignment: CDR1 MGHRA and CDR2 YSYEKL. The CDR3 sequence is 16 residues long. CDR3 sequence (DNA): TGCGCCAGCAGCTCACATACCGGGACACCCCGGAGCGAGCAGTACTTC. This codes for CASSSHTGTPRSEQYF.

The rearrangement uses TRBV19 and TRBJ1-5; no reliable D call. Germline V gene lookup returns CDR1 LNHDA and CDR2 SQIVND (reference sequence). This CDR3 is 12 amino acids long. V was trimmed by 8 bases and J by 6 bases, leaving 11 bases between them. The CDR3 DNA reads TGTGCCAGTGCCCTTGGGGTTCAGCCCCAGCATTTT. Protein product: CASALGVQPQHF.

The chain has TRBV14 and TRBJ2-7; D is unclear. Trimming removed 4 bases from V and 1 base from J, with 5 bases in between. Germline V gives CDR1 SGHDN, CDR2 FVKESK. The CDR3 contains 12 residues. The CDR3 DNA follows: TGTGCCAGCAGCCTAGAGTCCTACGAGCAGTACTTC. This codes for CASSLESYEQYF.

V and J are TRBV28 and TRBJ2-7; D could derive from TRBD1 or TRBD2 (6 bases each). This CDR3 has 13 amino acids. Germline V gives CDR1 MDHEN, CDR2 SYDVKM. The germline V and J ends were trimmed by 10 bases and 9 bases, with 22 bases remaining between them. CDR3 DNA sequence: TGTGCCACCCTACCGGGGGCTGGATTCTGGCAGTACTTC. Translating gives CATLPGAGFWQYF.

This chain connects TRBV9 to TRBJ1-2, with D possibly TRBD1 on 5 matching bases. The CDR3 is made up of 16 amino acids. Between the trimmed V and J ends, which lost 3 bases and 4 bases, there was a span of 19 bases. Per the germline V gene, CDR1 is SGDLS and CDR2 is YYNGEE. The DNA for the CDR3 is TGTGCCAGCAGCGAAATACCCCGACAGATCAGCTATGGCTACACCTTC. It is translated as CASSEIPRQISYGYTF.

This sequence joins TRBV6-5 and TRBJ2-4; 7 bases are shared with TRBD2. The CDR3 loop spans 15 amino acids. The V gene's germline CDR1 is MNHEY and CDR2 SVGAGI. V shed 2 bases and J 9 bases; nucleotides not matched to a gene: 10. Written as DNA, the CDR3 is TGTGCCAGCAGTTACGGTAATGGTCCGGGAGGCATTCAGTACTTC. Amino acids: CASSYGNGPGGIQYF.

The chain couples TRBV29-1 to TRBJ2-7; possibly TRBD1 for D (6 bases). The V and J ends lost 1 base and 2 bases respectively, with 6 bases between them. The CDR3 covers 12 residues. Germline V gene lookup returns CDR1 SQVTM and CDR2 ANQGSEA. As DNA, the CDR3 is TGCAGCGTTGAAGGGACAGCCTACGAGCAGTACTTC. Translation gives CSVEGTAYEQYF.

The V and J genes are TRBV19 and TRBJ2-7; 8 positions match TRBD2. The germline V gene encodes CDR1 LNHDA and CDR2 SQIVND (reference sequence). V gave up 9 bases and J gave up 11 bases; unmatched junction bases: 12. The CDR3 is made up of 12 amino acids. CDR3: CARGGPGTSEYF. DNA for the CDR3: TGTGCCAGAGGGGGGCCCGGGACTAGTGAGTACTTC.

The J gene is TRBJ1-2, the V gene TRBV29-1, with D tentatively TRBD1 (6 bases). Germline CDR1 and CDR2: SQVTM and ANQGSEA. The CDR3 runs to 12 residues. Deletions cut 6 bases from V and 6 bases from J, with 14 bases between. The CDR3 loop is CSVGGGVDGYTF. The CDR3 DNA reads TGCAGCGTGGGAGGGGGGGTGGATGGCTACACCTTC.

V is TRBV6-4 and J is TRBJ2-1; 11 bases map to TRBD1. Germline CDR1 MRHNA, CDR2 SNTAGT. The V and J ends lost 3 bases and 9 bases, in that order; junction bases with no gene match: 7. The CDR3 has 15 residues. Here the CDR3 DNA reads TGTGCCAGCAGTGAAGGGGACAGGGGGTTGGTTGAGCAGTTCTTC. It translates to CASSEGDRGLVEQFF.

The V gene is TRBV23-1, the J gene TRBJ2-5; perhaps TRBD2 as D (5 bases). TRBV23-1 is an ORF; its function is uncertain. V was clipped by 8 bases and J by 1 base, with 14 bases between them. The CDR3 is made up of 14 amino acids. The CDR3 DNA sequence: TGCGCCAGCTCCCCCGGGGAGAGCCAAGAGACCCAGTACTTC. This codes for CASSPGESQETQYF.

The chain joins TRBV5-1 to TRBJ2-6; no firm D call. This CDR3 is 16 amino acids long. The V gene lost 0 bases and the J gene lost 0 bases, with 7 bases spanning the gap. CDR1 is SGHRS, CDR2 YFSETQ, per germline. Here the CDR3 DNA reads TGCGCCAGCAGCTTGGCCACCAGCTCTGGGGCCAACGTCCTGACTTTC. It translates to CASSLATSSGANVLTF.

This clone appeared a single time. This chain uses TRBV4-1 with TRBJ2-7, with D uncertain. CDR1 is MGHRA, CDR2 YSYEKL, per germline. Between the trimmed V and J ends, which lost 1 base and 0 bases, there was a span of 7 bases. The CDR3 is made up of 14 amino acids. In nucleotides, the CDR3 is TGCGCCAGCAGCCAAGGACGGAACTCCTACGAGCAGTACTTC. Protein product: CASSQGRNSYEQYF.

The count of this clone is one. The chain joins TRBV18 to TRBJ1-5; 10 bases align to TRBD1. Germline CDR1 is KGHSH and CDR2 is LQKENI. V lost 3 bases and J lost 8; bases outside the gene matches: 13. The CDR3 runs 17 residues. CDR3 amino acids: CASSPRSVRQGAEPQHF. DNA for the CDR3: TGTGCCAGCTCACCCCGATCCGTACGACAGGGGGCTGAGCCCCAGCATTTT.

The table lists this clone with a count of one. The CDR3 DNA sequence: TGCGCCAGCAGCTTGGTGGAGGGAGAACAGTACTTC. Its protein product is CASSLVEGEQYF. This sequence joins TRBV5-1 and TRBJ2-7; perhaps TRBD2 as D (6 bases). The CDR3 consists of 12 residues. V was trimmed by 0 bases and J by 10 bases, leaving 11 bases between them. The germline CDR1 and CDR2 sequences are SGHRS and YFSETQ.

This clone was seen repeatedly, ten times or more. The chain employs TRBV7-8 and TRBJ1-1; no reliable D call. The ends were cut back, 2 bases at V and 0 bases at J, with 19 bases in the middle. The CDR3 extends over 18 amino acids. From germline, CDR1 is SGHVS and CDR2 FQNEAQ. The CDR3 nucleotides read TGTGCCAGCAGCTTATTTGGAGGCTCCCCCGGGGTGAACACTGAAGCTTTCTTT. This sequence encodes CASSLFGGSPGVNTEAFF.